This T cell receptor (beta chain) comes out of a study of Graves' ophthalmopathy and Graves' hyperthyroidism. None of the included patients had other autoimmune diseases, uncontrolled infections, pregnancy or lactation, as these led to exclusion. The diagnostic workup employed clinical symptoms, serum thyroxine, TRAb, thyroid ultrasound and orbital computed tomography. An approximately 10 ml volume of fresh peripheral blood provided the PBMCs. Germline V gene lookup returns CDR1 SGHAT and CDR2 FQNNGV. The CDR3 is 13 amino acids. Overall study results and limits: Distinction of ophthalmopathy from stable hyperthyroidism by a 13-signature model reached 87.88% sensitivity and 75% to 84% specificity.

This clonotype has just one count. Its antigen remains unknown. The junction and the germline gene differ at one end; a read error may be behind it. From RNA, the CDR3 regions of TCR beta chains were amplified and sequenced. A first-round RT-PCR used HTBI primers, followed by a second-round multiplex PCR. TCRdb recomputed calls from the multiplex PCR reads with MiXCR, one row per CDR3 protein. Of about 740,000 distinct CDR3 sequences in the sample, roughly two fifths were seen once. The sample consisted of peripheral blood. This TCR was recovered from an adult man with Graves' ophthalmopathy. The V and J genes are TRBV11-2 and TRBJ2-7; D unclear. CDR3 in DNA: TGCGCCAGCAGCCAAGCCGACGGATACGAGCAGTACTTC. This gives the protein CASSQADGYEQYF.